Listed here are 27 T cell receptor beta chains from one sample, sequenced in a study of CD8 T cells in ankylosing spondylitis. TCRdb reprocessed the 5' RACE reads via MiXCR and lists one record per CDR3 protein. The repertoire holds approximately 140,000 distinct CDR3 sequences, with roughly 8.8% as singletons. Sequencing was performed on blood, either unsorted or a sorted T cell fraction (not recorded which). The source of these receptors is a male donor with ankylosing spondylitis or in good health (not recorded which).

Of note for this clonotype: This could be a read error, since a much larger clone is one nucleotide away. The chain recombines TRBV5-1 with TRBJ2-3; TRBD2 might be the D (6 bases). Germline V CDR1 and CDR2: SGHRS, YFSETQ. Trimming took 4 bases from V and 5 from J, leaving 14 bases between them. The CDR3 covers 14 residues. The CDR3 DNA follows: TGCGCCAGCAGCACAAAGTCGGGGGTAGATACGCAGTATTTT. Its protein is CASSTKSGVDTQYF.

This clonotype was seen at least ten times. The chain has TRBV20-1 and TRBJ2-5; 10 nucleotides match TRBD1. The CDR3 runs 16 residues. Germline loops: CDR1 DFQATT, CDR2 SNEGSKA (reference sequence). V trimming: 3 bases; J trimming: 0 bases; junction bases outside the gene matches: 7. In DNA form, the CDR3 reads TGCAGTGCTAGGGACAGGGGGTCAACGTACCAAGAGACCCAGTACTTC. It codes for CSARDRGSTYQETQYF.

This clonotype appeared many times. V is TRBV5-1 and J is TRBJ2-1, with TRBD1 identical over 7 bases. Per germline, CDR1 SGHRS and CDR2 YFSETQ. Unmatched junction bases numbered 10, after V lost 0 bases and J lost 7 bases. The CDR3 is made up of 16 amino acids. The DNA of the CDR3 is TGCGCCAGCAGCTTGGAAGGGGGCGACGCTTATAATGAGCAGTTCTTC. Translating it yields CASSLEGGDAYNEQFF.

This clonotype was observed at least ten times. The V call is TRBV7-8, the J call TRBJ2-2; 9 bases map to TRBD2. The CDR3 consists of 16 residues. After removal of 5 bases from V and 6 bases from J, the junction contained 10 bases not matched to a gene. The germline V gene encodes CDR1 SGHVS and CDR2 FQNEAQ. The CDR3 protein is CASSRGREGLPGELFF. The CDR3 nucleotides are TGTGCCAGCAGCCGAGGGCGGGAGGGCCTCCCCGGGGAGCTGTTTTTT.

This clonotype was detected many times. V usage is TRBV6-5 and J usage is TRBJ2-1, with a possible D match to TRBD2 (6 bases). The CDR3 consists of 15 residues. In germline, CDR1 is MNHEY, CDR2 SVGAGI. The V end was cut by 3 bases, the J end by 5 bases, with 14 bases between. The CDR3 sequence is CASSYFAGTDNEQFF. The CDR3 region has the DNA TGTGCCAGCAGTTATTTCGCGGGAACAGACAATGAGCAGTTCTTC.

The V gene is TRBV20-1, the J gene TRBJ1-4; D is uncertain. CDR3 length: 16 amino acids. Germline V gives CDR1 DFQATT, CDR2 SNEGSKA (reference sequence). The V gene lost 1 base and the J gene lost 3 bases, with 15 bases spanning the gap. The CDR3 sequence: CSARALGQDPNEKLFF. The CDR3 DNA reads TGCAGTGCTAGAGCTCTAGGTCAGGACCCTAATGAAAAACTGTTTTTT.

This clonotype has more than one count but fewer than ten. The chain carries TRBV18 and TRBJ2-7; the match to TRBD1 covers 7 bases. Looked up from germline, CDR1 is KGHSH and CDR2 is LQKENI. The CDR3 is 13 amino acids. The V segment lost 6 bases and the J segment 3 bases; nucleotides outside the gene matches: 5. The CDR3 loop is CASSTGTDYEQYF. As DNA, the CDR3 is TGTGCCAGCTCGACCGGGACAGACTACGAGCAGTACTTC.

This clonotype was observed at least ten times. CDR3 nucleotides: TGTGCCAGCAGCGAGTGGAGGGAGGGAGGGACTGAAGCTTTCTTT. Translated, it gives CASSEWREGGTEAFF. J is TRBJ1-1 and V is TRBV4-2; D is undetermined. From germline, CDR1 is LGHNA and CDR2 YNFKEQ. The CDR3 spans 15 residues. Trimming stripped 5 bases from V and 5 bases from J, with 18 bases between.

This clonotype has just a few counts. The chain uses TRBV4-2 and TRBJ2-3; tentatively, D is TRBD2 (6 bases). Germline CDR1 reads LGHNA; CDR2 reads YNFKEQ. V was shortened by 1 base and J by 0 bases, with 8 bases between the two germline ends. This CDR3 has 15 amino acids. CDR3 DNA sequence: TGTGCCAGCAGCCAAGGGACTACTAGCACAGATACGCAGTATTTT. Translation gives CASSQGTTSTDTQYF.

Of note for this clonotype: One base away lies a much larger clone, so this may be a sequencing read error. J is TRBJ1-1 and V is TRBV3-1; D is undetermined. This CDR3 comprises 14 residues. CDR1 and CDR2 (germline): LGHDT, YNNKEL (reference sequence). The V gene lost 4 bases and the J gene lost 8 bases, with 17 bases spanning the gap. Here the CDR3 reads CASSLPSQGAEAFF. The CDR3 bases are TGTGCCAGCAGCCTCCCATCCCAAGGAGCAGAAGCTTTCTTT.

This clonotype was counted many times. The J gene is TRBJ1-6, the V gene TRBV12-3 or TRBV12-4; D might be TRBD1 (5 bases). The CDR3 length is 16 residues. The V gene lost 2 bases and the J gene lost 0 bases, with 8 bases spanning the gap. For the CDR3, the DNA is TGTGCCAGCAGTTTAAGCGACAGCTCCTATAATTCACCCCTCCACTTT. Translation gives CASSLSDSSYNSPLHF.

This clonotype showed up many times. This chain links TRBV20-1 with TRBJ1-6; D gene ambiguous. The V and J ends lost 0 bases and 0 bases respectively, with 6 bases between them. Germline CDR1 and CDR2: DFQATT and SNEGSKA (reference sequence). This CDR3 contains 15 residues. The CDR3 coding sequence is TGCAGTGCTAGAGAGCCGAGCTCCTATAATTCACCCCTCCACTTT. The encoded protein is CSAREPSSYNSPLHF.

A few counts support this clonotype. The V call is TRBV27, the J call TRBJ2-3, with 7 bases identical to TRBD1. The J segment lost 5 bases and the V segment lost 3 bases, leaving 8 bases of the junction unmatched. The germline V gene encodes CDR1 MNHEY and CDR2 SMNVEV (reference sequence). The CDR3 has 15 residues. The CDR3 DNA follows: TGTGCCAGCAGTTTGGACAGGCGGATCAAAGATACGCAGTATTTT. It is translated as CASSLDRRIKDTQYF.

This clonotype occurred many times. The chain combines TRBV7-8 with TRBJ2-7; TRBD2 aligns across 12 bases. The CDR3 spans 15 residues. V was pared by 2 bases and J by 6 bases, with 5 bases of the junction left unmatched. Germline V CDR1 and CDR2: SGHVS, FQNEAQ. The CDR3 loop is CASSLTTSGSLEQYF. For the CDR3, the DNA is TGTGCCAGCAGCTTAACGACTAGCGGGAGTCTCGAGCAGTACTTC.

The rearrangement uses TRBV6-2 or TRBV6-3 and TRBJ2-1; 10 nucleotides align to TRBD2. Losses at the gene ends were 7 bases for V and 4 bases for J; bases not matched to a gene: 7. Germline V gene data show CDR1 as MNHEY and CDR2 as SVGEGT. This CDR3 region has 15 residues. CDR3 coding DNA: TGTGCCAGCACCGTAAGCGGGAGGGCGTACAATGAGCAGTTCTTC. The encoded protein is CASTVSGRAYNEQFF.

The table lists this clonotype with many counts. The chain is built from TRBV12-3 or TRBV12-4 and TRBJ1-5; a weak D match, TRBD1 (6 bases). V lost 5 bases to trimming and J lost 2 bases, with 10 bases between them. The CDR3 is made up of 14 amino acids. The CDR3 is CASSVQGRNQPQHF. CDR3 nucleotides: TGTGCCAGCAGTGTACAGGGTCGCAATCAGCCCCAGCATTTT.

This clonotype was counted a few times. The rearrangement uses TRBV20-1 and TRBJ1-5, with TRBD1 matching over 8 bases. The CDR3 length is 15 residues. The V gene end was trimmed by 3 bases and the J gene end by 4 bases; junction bases not matched to a gene: 8. Germline V gives CDR1 DFQATT, CDR2 SNEGSKA (reference sequence). This CDR3 is CSARMGTGGNQPQHF. The CDR3 bases are TGCAGTGCTAGGATGGGCACAGGGGGAAATCAGCCCCAGCATTTT.

The chain links TRBV5-1 to TRBJ2-1; 12 nucleotides match TRBD2. Trimming at V came to 3 bases and at J to 0 bases, leaving 4 bases not matched to a gene. Germline-derived CDR1 and CDR2 are SGHRS and YFSETQ. This CDR3 has 17 amino acids. The CDR3 loop reads CASSSGLAGSSYNEQFF. As DNA, the CDR3 is TGCGCCAGCAGCTCGGGACTAGCGGGTAGCTCCTACAATGAGCAGTTCTTC.

The CDR3: CASSVSGNNEQFF. The CDR3 bases are TGTGCCAGCAGCGTAAGCGGTAACAATGAGCAGTTCTTC. The chain has TRBV9 and TRBJ2-1; D may be TRBD2 (5 bases). V lost 1 base and J 5 bases, leaving 7 bases between the germline ends. CDR1 and CDR2 from the germline V gene are SGDLS and YYNGEE. CDR3 length equals 13 residues. Together with reference TRBV9 and TRBJ2-1, the CDR3 gives the full variable domain: DSGVTQTPKHLITATGQRVTLRCSPRSGDLSVYWYQQSLDQGLQFLIQYYNGEERAKGNILERFSAQQFPDLHSELNLSSLELGDSALYFCASSVSGNNEQFFGPGTRLTVL.

The chain is built from TRBV5-5 and TRBJ1-2; 7 bases agree with TRBD1. Germline-derived CDR1 and CDR2 are SGHKS and YYEKEE (reference sequence). The CDR3 consists of 15 residues. V lost 1 base, J lost 7 bases, and 10 bases stayed unmatched. The DNA of the CDR3 is TGTGCCAGCAGCTTGTCATCCGGGACAGAAGTTGGCTACACCTTC. This encodes CASSLSSGTEVGYTF.

Many counts were recorded for this clonotype. The J gene is TRBJ1-4, the V gene TRBV12-3 or TRBV12-4, with 9 positions matching TRBD1. Germline trimming cut 6 bases from V and 8 bases from J; bases unmatched to any gene: 7. This CDR3 contains 14 residues. The CDR3 coding sequence is TGTGCCAGCAGCCAACAGGGGGCAGCCGAAAAACTGTTTTTT. Its protein product is CASSQQGAAEKLFF.

The V gene is TRBV29-1, the J gene TRBJ2-5; no clear D. The V gene's germline CDR1 is SQVTM and CDR2 ANQGSEA. The CDR3 consists of 13 residues. Trimming cost V 2 bases and J 4 bases, with 11 bases left between them. In nucleotides, the CDR3 is TGCAGCGTTGAATATGGGCTTGGAGAGACCCAGTACTTC. The encoded protein is CSVEYGLGETQYF.

There are many counts of this clonotype. The chain employs TRBV7-2 and TRBJ2-4; 11 nucleotides match TRBD2. This CDR3 spans 20 amino acids. The V gene's germline CDR1 is SGHTA and CDR2 FQGNSA. With 0 bases clipped from V and 1 base from J, the junction kept 11 bases outside the gene matches. CDR3 DNA sequence: TGTGCCAGCAGCTTAGCGCGATCTGGGCTAGCGGGAGGCGCCAAAAACATTCAGTACTTC. Its translation is CASSLARSGLAGGAKNIQYF.

Ten or more counts support this clonotype. V usage is TRBV12-3 or TRBV12-4 and J usage is TRBJ2-7; D is uncertain. Trimming left V 6 bases short and J 2 bases short, with 11 bases between. This CDR3 spans 13 amino acids. CDR3 DNA: TGTGCCAGCAGCCTAATTGACACCTACGAGCAGTACTTC. Amino acids: CASSLIDTYEQYF.

This clonotype appeared many times. The V gene is TRBV20-1, the J gene TRBJ2-7, with TRBD1 matching 8 bases. The CDR3 totals 15 residues. Germline V gene data show CDR1 as DFQATT and CDR2 as SNEGSKA (reference sequence). The V gene end was trimmed by 6 bases and the J gene end by 5 bases; junction bases not matched to a gene: 15. The CDR3 DNA reads TGCAGTGCCACCGACAGGGGATATTCGCTCGACGAGCAGTACTTC. Translating it yields CSATDRGYSLDEQYF.

At least ten counts were recorded for this clonotype. V usage is TRBV7-2 and J usage is TRBJ2-7; D perhaps matches TRBD2 (6 bases). Deletions cut 5 bases from V and 5 bases from J, with 13 bases between. The CDR3 spans 13 residues. Germline loops: CDR1 SGHTA, CDR2 FQGNSA. The CDR3 loop is CASSVLALNEQYF. CDR3 sequence (DNA): TGTGCCAGCAGCGTTCTAGCGCTCAACGAGCAGTACTTC.

The chain carries TRBV4-2 and TRBJ2-1; D is unclear. CDR1 and CDR2 (germline): LGHNA, YNFKEQ. The CDR3 is 13 amino acids. The ends were cut back, 0 bases at V and 6 bases at J, with 6 bases in the middle. The CDR3 bases are TGTGCCAGCAGCCAAGATGGAATCAATGAGCAGTTCTTC. This encodes CASSQDGINEQFF.